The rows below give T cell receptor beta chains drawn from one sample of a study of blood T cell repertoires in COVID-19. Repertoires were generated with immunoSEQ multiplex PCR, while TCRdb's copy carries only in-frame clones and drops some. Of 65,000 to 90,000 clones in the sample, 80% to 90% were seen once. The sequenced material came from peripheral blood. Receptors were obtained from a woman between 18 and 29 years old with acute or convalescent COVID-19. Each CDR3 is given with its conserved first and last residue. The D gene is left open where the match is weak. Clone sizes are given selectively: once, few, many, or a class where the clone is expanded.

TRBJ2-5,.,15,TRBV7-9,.,CASSFIQVKQETQYF,TGTGCCAGCAGCTTTATCCAGGTTAAACAAGAGACCCAGTACTTC
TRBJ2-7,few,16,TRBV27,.,CASSTDRHGLLYEQYF,TGTGCCAGCAGTACTGACCGACACGGCCTTTTGTACGAGCAGTACTTC
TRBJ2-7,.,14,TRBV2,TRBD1,CASSYTGGSYEQYF,TGTGCCAGCAGTTATACAGGGGGCTCCTACGAGCAGTACTTC
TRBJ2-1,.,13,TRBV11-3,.,CASSLERNNEQFF,TGTGCCAGCAGCTTAGAGAGGAACAATGAGCAGTTCTTC
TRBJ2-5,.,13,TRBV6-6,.,CATGVYRTETQYF,TGTGCAACCGGGGTCTATCGTACAGAGACCCAGTACTTC
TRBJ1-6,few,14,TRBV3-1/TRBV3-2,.,CASSQDPQASALHF,TGTGCCAGCAGCCAAGATCCGCAGGCCTCGGCCCTCCACTTT
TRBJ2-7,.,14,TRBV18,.,CASSPTAGGLEQYF,TGTGCCAGCTCACCAACGGCCGGGGGTCTGGAGCAGTACTTC
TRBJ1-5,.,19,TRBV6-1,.,CASSERAGFLFDRNQPQHF,TGTGCCAGCAGTGAAAGGGCAGGGTTTTTGTTCGACCGCAATCAGCCCCAGCATTTT
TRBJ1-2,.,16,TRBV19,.,CASSIQNQGVSYGYTF,TGTGCCAGTAGTATCCAAAATCAAGGGGTGAGCTATGGCTACACCTTC
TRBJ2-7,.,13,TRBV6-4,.,CASSDSEGAKQYF,TGTGCCAGCAGTGACTCGGAGGGGGCAAAACAGTACTTC
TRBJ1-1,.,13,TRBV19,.,CASSMDMSTEAFF,TGTGCCAGTAGTATGGACATGAGCACTGAAGCTTTCTTT
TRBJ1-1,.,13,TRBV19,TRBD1,CASSNDRGGEAFF,TGTGCCAGTAGTAATGACAGGGGTGGTGAAGCTTTCTTT
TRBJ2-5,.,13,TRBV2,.,CASRIQGQETQYF,TGTGCCAGCAGGATACAGGGACAAGAGACCCAGTACTTC
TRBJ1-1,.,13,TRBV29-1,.,CSVVSGANTEAFF,TGCAGCGTTGTTTCAGGGGCGAACACTGAAGCTTTCTTT
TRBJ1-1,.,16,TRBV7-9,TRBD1,CASSRGQGVVGTEAFF,TGTGCCAGCAGCCGGGGACAGGGGGTGGTTGGCACTGAAGCTTTCTTT
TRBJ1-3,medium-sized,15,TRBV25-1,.,CASSERAGSGNTIYF,TGTGCCAGCAGTGAAAGGGCAGGGTCCGGAAACACCATATATTTT
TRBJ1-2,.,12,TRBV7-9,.,CASSSGVYGYTF,TGTGCCAGCAGCTCAGGGGTCTATGGCTACACCTTC
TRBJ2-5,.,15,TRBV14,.,CASSQAVGGPETQYF,TGTGCCAGCAGCCAAGCGGTGGGGGGGCCAGAGACCCAGTACTTC
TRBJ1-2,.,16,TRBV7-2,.,CASSFYRTGSSYGYTF,TGTGCCAGCAGCTTCTATCGCACAGGGTCGAGCTATGGCTACACCTTC
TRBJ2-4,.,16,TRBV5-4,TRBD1,CASSNPEGAAGNIQYF,TGTGCCAGCAGCAACCCAGAGGGGGCTGCGGGAAACATTCAGTACTTC
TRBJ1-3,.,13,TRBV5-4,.,CASSFGGGNTIYF,TGTGCCAGCAGCTTTGGTGGCGGAAACACCATATATTTT
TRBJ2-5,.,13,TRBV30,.,CAWTQRSQETQYF,TGTGCCTGGACTCAGCGGAGCCAAGAGACCCAGTACTTC
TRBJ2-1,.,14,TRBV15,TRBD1,CATSDRGLGNEQFF,TGTGCCACCAGCGACAGGGGTCTGGGGAATGAGCAGTTCTTC
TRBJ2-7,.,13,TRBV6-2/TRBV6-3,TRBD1,CASSHRDRREQYF,TGTGCCAGCAGTCACCGGGACAGGCGAGAGCAGTACTTC
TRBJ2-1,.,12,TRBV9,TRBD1,CASSVDRGEQFF,TGTGCCAGCAGCGTAGACAGGGGCGAGCAGTTCTTC
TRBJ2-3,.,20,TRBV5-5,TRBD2,CASSPRLAALGVSSTDTQYF,TGTGCCAGCAGCCCCAGACTAGCGGCACTCGGCGTTTCTAGCACAGATACGCAGTATTTT
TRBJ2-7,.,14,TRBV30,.,CAWSGYRSAYEQYF,TGTGCCTGGAGTGGATACAGGTCGGCCTACGAGCAGTACTTC
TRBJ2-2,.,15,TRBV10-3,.,CAISERGAPTGELFF,TGTGCCATCAGTGAGCGGGGGGCACCCACCGGGGAGCTGTTTTTT
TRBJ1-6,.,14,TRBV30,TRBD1,CAWNSRDRVSPLHF,TGTGCCTGGAACTCACGGGACAGGGTTTCACCCCTCCACTTT
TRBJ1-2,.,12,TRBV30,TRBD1,CAWGGTGYGYTF,TGTGCCTGGGGGGGGACAGGGTACGGCTACACCTTC
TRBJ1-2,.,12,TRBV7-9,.,CASSLSSDGYTF,TGTGCCAGCAGCTTATCTTCGGATGGCTACACCTTC
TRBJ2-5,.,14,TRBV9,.,CASSATGSSETQYF,TGTGCCAGCAGCGCCACAGGGTCTAGTGAGACCCAGTACTTC